The clone carrying this TCR beta chain was picked up many times. Its antigen is undetermined. The investigators amplified TCR beta CDR3 regions from RNA transcripts. The study used the HTBI primer set for a first-round RT-PCR of the TCR CDR3. MiXCR was run by TCRdb on the multiplex PCR reads, yielding one entry per CDR3 protein. The data hold about 380,000 distinct CDR3 sequences, with about 14% observed a single time. This sample stems from a study of T cells in Graves' hyperthyroidism and ophthalmopathy. Study-wide results and limits: The model anticipated ophthalmopathy a median around six months pre-onset.

This CDR3 region has 13 residues. Losses at the gene ends were 3 bases for V and 5 bases for J; bases not matched to a gene: 3. CDR1 is SNHLY, CDR2 FYNNEI, per germline. The sequence was collected from a woman in her sixties with Graves' hyperthyroidism. The V gene is TRBV2, the J gene TRBJ2-5; 7 bases align to TRBD2. Sequencing was performed on blood. This CDR3 is CASSDSGKETQYF. The CDR3 nucleotides are TGTGCCAGCAGTGACAGCGGGAAGGAGACCCAGTACTTC.